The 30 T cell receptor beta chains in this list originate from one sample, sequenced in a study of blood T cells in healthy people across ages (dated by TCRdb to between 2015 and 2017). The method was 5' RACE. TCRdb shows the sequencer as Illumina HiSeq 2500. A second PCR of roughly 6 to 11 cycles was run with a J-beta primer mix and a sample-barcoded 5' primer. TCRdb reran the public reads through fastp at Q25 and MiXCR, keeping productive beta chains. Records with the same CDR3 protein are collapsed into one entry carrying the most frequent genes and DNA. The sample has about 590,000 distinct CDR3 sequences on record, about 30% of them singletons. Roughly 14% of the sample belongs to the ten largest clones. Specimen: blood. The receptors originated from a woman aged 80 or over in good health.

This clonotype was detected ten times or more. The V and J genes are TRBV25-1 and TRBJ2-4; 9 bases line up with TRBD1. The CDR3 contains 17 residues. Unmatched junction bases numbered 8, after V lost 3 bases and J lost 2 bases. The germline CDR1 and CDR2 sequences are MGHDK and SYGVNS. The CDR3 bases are TGTGCCAGCAGTGACACAACAGGGGGCCGATCCAAAAACATTCAGTACTTC. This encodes CASSDTTGGRSKNIQYF.

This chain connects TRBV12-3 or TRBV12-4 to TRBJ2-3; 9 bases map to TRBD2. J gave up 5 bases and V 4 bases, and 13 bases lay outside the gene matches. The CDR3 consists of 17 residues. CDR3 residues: CASSSTSGPEQGDTQYF. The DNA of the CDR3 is TGTGCCAGCAGTTCCACTAGCGGGCCGGAGCAGGGAGATACGCAGTATTTT.

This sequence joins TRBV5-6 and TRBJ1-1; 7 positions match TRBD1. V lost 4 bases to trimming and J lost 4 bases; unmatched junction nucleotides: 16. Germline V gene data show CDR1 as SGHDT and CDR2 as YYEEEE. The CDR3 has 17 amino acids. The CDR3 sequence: CASSPAGRGGLVTEAFF. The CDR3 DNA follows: TGTGCCAGCAGCCCGGCGGGCAGGGGGGGTCTGGTCACTGAAGCTTTCTTT.

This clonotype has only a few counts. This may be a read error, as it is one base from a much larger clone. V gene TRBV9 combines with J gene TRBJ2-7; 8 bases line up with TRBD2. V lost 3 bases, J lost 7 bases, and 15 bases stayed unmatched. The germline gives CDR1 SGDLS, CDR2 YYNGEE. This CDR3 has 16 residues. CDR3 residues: CASSGVWSGGRNEQYF. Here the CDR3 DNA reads TGTGCCAGCAGCGGAGTTTGGAGCGGGGGTAGAAATGAGCAGTACTTC.

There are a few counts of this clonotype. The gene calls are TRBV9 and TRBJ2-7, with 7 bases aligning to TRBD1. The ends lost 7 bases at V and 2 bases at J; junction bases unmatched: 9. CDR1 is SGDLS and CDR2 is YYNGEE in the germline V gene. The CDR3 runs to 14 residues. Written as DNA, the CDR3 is TGTGCCAGCGGCCCCCGGACAGGTACCTACGAGCAGTACTTC. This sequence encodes CASGPRTGTYEQYF.

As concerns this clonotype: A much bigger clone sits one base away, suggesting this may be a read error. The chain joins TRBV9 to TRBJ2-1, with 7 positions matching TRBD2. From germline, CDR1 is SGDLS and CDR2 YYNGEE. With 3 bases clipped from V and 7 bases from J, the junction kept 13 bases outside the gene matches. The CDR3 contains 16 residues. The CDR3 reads CASSAPGRGAGNEQFF. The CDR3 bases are TGTGCCAGCAGCGCCCCGGGACGGGGAGCGGGGAATGAGCAGTTCTTC.

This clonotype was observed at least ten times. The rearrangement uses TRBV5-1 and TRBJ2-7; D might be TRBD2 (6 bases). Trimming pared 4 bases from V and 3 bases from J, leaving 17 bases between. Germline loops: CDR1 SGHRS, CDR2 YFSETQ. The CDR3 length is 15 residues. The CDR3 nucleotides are TGCGCCAGCAGCCCGGAGGGCAGGGCTAGCTACGAGCAGTACTTC. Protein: CASSPEGRASYEQYF.

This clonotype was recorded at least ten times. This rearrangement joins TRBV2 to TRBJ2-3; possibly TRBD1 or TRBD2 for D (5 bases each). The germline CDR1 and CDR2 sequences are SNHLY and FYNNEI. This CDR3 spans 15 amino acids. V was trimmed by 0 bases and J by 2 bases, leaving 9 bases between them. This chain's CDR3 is CASSEAGVNTDTQYF. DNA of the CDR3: TGTGCCAGCAGTGAAGCGGGGGTGAACACAGATACGCAGTATTTT.

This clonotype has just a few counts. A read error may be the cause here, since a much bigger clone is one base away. In nucleotides, the CDR3 is TGTGCCAGCAGTCCCGGGCAGCTTGAGCAGTACTTC. Residues: CASSPGQLEQYF. The rearrangement joins TRBV3-1 to TRBJ2-7, with D hard to call. The CDR3 covers 12 residues. Per germline, CDR1 LGHDT and CDR2 YNNKEL (reference sequence). V lost 6 bases to trimming and J lost 7 bases, with 13 bases between them.

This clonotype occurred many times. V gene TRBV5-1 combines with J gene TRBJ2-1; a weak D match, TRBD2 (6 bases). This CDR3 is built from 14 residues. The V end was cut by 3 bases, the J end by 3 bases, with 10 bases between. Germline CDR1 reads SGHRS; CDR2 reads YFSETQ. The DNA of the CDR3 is TGCGCCAGCAGCTCGGAGGGCCACTACAATGAGCAGTTCTTC. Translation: CASSSEGHYNEQFF.

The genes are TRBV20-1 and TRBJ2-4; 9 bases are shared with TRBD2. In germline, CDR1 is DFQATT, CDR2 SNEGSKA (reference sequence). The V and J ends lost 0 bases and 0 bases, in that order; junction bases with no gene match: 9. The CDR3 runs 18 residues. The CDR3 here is CSARDSAPSGVAKNIQYF. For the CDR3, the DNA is TGCAGTGCTAGAGATTCGGCCCCTAGCGGGGTAGCCAAAAACATTCAGTACTTC.

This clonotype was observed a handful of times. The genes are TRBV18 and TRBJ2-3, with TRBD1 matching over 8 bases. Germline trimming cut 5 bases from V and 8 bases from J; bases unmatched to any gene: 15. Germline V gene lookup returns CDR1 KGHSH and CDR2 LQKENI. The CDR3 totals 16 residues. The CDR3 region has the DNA TGTGCCAGCTCAAAGCAGGGGGCCCGCGAATCGGGTACGCAGTATTTT. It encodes CASSKQGARESGTQYF. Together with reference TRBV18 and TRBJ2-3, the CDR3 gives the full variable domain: NAGVMQNPRHLVRRRGQEARLRCSPMKGHSHVYWYRQLPEEGLKFMVYLQKENIIDESGMPKERFSAEFPKEGPSILRIQQVVRGDSAAYFCASSKQGARESGTQYFGPGTRLTVL.

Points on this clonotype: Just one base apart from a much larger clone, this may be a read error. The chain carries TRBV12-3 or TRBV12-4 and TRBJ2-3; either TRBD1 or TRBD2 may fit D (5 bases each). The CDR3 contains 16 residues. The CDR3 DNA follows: TGTGCCAGCAGCCGCTTAGGGCCTCCTAGCACAGGTACGCAGTATTTT. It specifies CASSRLGPPSTGTQYF.

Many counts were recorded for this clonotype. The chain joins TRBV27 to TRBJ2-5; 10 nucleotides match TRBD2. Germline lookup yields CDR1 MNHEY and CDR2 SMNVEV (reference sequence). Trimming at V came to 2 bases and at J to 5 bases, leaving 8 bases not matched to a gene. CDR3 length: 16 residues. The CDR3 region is CASSLRAGGPRETQYF. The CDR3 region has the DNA TGTGCCAGCAGTTTACGAGCGGGGGGGCCTCGGGAGACCCAGTACTTC.

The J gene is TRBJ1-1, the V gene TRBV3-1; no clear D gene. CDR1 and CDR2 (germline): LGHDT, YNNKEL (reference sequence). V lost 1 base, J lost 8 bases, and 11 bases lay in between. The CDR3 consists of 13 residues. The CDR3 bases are TGTGCCAGCAGCCAAGTGCAAAGGGCAGAAGCTTTCTTT. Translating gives CASSQVQRAEAFF.

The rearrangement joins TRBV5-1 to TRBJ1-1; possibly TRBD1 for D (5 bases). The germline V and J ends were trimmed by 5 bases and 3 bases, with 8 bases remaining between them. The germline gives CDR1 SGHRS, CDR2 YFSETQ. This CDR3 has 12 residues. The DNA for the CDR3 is TGCGCCAGCAGGGGGACCGACACTGAAGCTTTCTTT. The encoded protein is CASRGTDTEAFF.

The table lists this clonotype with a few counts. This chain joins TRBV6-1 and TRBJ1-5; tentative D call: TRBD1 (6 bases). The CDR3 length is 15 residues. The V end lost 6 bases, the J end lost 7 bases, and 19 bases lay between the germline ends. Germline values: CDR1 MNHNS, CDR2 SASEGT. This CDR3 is CASRDYHRVGQPQHF. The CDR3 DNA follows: TGTGCCAGCAGGGATTACCACAGGGTTGGGCAGCCCCAGCATTTT.

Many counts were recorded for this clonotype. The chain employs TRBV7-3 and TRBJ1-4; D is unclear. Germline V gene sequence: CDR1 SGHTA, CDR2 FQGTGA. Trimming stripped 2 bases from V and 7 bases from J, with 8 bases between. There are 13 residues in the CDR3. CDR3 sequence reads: CASSLGLGEKLFF. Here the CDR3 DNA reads TGTGCCAGCAGCTTAGGGCTGGGTGAAAAACTGTTTTTT.

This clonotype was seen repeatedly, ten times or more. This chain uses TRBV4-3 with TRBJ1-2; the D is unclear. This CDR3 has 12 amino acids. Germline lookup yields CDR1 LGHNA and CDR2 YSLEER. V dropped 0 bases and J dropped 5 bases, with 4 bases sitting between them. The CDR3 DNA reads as TGCGCCAGCAGCCAAGAAGGGTATGGCTACACCTTC. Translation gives CASSQEGYGYTF.

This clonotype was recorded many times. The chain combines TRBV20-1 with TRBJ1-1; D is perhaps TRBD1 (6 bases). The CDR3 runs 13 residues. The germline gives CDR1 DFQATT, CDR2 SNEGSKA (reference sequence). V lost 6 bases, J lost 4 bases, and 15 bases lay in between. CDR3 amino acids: CSANTGLTTEAFF. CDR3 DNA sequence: TGCAGTGCGAATACAGGGTTAACCACTGAAGCTTTCTTT.

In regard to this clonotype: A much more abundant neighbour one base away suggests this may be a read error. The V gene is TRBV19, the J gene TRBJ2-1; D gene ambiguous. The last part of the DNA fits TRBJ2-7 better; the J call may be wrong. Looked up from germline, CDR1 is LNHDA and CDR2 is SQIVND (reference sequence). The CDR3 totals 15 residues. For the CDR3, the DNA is TGTGCCAGTAGTAAATACGTCGGAGCCTACAATGAGCAGTACTTC. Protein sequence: CASSKYVGAYNEQYF.

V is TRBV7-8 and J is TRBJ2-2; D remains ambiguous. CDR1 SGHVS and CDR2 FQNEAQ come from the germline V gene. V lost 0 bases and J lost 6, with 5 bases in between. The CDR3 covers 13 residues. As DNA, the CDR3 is TGTGCCAGCAGCTTAGCAGTGGCCGGGGAGCTGTTTTTT. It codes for CASSLAVAGELFF.

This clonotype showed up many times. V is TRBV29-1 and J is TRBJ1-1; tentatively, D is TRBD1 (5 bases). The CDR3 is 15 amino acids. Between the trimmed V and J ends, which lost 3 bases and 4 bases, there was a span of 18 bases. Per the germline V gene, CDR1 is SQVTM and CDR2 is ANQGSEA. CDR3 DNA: TGCAGCGTTGAGAGCGCGGCCAGGGATGGCACTGAAGCTTTCTTT. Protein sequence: CSVESAARDGTEAFF.

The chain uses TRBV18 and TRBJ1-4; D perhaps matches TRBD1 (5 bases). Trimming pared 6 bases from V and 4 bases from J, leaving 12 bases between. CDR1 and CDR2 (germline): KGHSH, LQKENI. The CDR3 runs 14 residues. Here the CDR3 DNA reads TGTGCCAGCTCCTCTACAGACAGTAATGAAAAACTGTTTTTT. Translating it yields CASSSTDSNEKLFF.

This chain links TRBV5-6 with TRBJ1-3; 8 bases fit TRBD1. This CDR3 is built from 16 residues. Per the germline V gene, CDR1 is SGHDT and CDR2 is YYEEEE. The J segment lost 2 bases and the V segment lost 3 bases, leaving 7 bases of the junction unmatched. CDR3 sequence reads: CASSWLTGVPGNTIYF. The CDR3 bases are TGTGCCAGCAGCTGGCTGACAGGGGTCCCTGGAAACACCATATATTTT.

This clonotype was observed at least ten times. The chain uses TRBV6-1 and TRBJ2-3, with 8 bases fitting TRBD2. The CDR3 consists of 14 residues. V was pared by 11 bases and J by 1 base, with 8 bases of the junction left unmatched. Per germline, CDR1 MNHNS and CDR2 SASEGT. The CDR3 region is CAVARSGGTDTQYF. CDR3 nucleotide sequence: TGTGCCGTAGCTCGTAGCGGGGGCACAGATACGCAGTATTTT.

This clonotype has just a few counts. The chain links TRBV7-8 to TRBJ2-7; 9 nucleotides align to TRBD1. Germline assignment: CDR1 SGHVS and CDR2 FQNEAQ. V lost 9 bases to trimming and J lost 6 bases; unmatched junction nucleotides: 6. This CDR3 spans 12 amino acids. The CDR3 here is CASAKDRGEQYF. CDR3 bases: TGTGCCAGTGCCAAGGACAGGGGCGAGCAGTACTTC.

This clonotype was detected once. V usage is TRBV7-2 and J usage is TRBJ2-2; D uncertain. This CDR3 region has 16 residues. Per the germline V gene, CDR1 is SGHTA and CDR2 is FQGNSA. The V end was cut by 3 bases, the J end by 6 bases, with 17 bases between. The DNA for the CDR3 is TGTGCCAGCAGCTTGGCCACAATAAGAATAGCCGGGGAGCTGTTTTTT. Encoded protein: CASSLATIRIAGELFF.

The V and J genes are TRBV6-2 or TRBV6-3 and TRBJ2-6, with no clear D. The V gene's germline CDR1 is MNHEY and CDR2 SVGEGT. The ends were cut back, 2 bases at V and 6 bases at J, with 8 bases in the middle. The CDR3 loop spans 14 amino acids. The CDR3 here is CASSYTTEANVLTF. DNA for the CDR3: TGTGCCAGCAGTTACACCACAGAGGCCAACGTCCTGACTTTC.

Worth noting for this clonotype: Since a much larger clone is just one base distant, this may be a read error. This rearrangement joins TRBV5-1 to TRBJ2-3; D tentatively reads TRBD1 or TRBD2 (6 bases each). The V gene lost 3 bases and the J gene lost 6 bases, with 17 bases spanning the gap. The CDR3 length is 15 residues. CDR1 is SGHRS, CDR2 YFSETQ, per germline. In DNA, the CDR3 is TGCGCCAGCAGCTCCCTTTCGGGGGCATACGATACGCAGTATTTT. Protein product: CASSSLSGAYDTQYF.